This T cell receptor beta chain emerged from a study of blood T cell repertoires in COVID-19. CDR1 SQVTM and CDR2 ANQGSEA come from the germline V gene. The length of the CDR3 is 13 residues. V lost 4 bases, J lost 6 bases, and 8 bases stayed unmatched. The authors' processing: Using reference gene primer amplification, nucleated cell counts were estimated. Assay used: immunoSEQ multiplex PCR; TCRdb lists only in-frame clones, some missing. V and J calls and clone size are those listed in that table; D and trimming were worked out from the DNA. The sample includes about 310,000 clones, 85% to 90% of them seen just once. Patients of the Seattle cohort, enrolled during active infection, were followed longitudinally.

Sequencing was done on a sample of peripheral blood. This TCR was sampled from a woman aged 35 to 49 with COVID-19, enrolled during active disease. J is TRBJ1-2 and V is TRBV29-1; 7 nucleotides agree with TRBD1. The CDR3 spells CSVGGQGDNGYTF. In nucleotides, the CDR3 is TGCAGCGTTGGGGGGCAGGGGGACAATGGCTACACCTTC. The full variable domain, in which reference TRBV29-1 and TRBJ1-2 provide the parts outside the CDR3, is SAVISQKPSRDICQRGTSLTIQCQVDSQVTMMFWYRQQPGQSLTLIATANQGSEATYESGFVIDKFPISRPNLTFSTLTVSNMSPEDSSIYLCSVGGQGDNGYTFGSGTRLTVV.